This TCR beta chain was identified in a study of tumor-infiltrating lymphocytes in primary liver carcinoma. Study as a whole: The yield of productive TCRbeta reads per sample was roughly 3.65 to 8 million and was similar across tissue types. General study results and limits: Among the pair types, tumor region pairs showed more overlap than tumor-adjacent and tumor-blood pairs. The study used bulk unsorted samples and so did not compare CD4+ and CD8+ repertoires.

cDNA specific to TCR beta was made from 500 to 650 ng of total RNA, with a constant-region primer employed for priming. For TCR beta, libraries were produced by three nested multiplex PCR rounds using slightly modified ARM-PCR. Forward primers for TRBV1-TRBV30 and a C-beta reverse primer served the first two PCR rounds, at approximately 10 cycles each. TCRdb re-derived calls from the multiplex PCR reads in MiXCR, one entry per CDR3 protein. This sample carries approximately 330,000 distinct CDR3 sequences, about 61% of them seen once, and the ten largest clones take 5.5% to 7%. RNA isolated from unsorted whole blood supplied the blood RNA, with germline DNA also extracted. Chronic HBV infection, untreated so far, was present in the patients. Of note for this clonotype: The antigen is undetermined. Compared with germline, one end of the junction differs, possibly owing to a read error.

The CDR3 totals 20 residues. The chain joins TRBV23-1 to TRBJ2-3; 13 positions match TRBD2. TRBV23-1 is an ORF, and what it does is uncertain. The receptor was derived from a man aged 40-50 years with primary liver carcinoma and hepatitis B virus infection. Material: peripheral blood. The CDR3 bases are TGCGCCAGCAGTGATACGGTCATCGGGTGGACTAGCGGGAGCACAGATAGTCAGTACTTT. Translating it yields CASSDTVIGWTSGSTDSQYF.